This T cell receptor (beta chain) was found in a study of response to subunit inactivated influenza vaccine. This clonotype was detected many times. Its matching antigen is unknown. The germline gives CDR1 SQVTM, CDR2 ANQGSEA. CDR3 length: 15 residues. The V end lost 0 bases, the J end lost 0 bases, and 12 bases lay between the germline ends. From the RT-PCR reads, TCRdb called clonotypes with MiXCR, one entry per CDR3 protein. The sample has about 700,000 distinct CDR3 sequences; roughly 14% are singletons. Points from the study as a whole: Authors suggested that a seasonal influenza vaccination recruits few new T cells each time.

The sequences come from PBMCs from blood, collected 11 to 12 days after vaccination. This clonotype originated in a man between 45 and 60 years old who received an inactivated influenza vaccine. The chain joins TRBV29-1 to TRBJ2-7; no clear D gene. DNA for the CDR3: TGCAGCGTTGAAGATCGCCGTAGACTCTCCTACGAGCAGTACTTC. Protein: CSVEDRRRLSYEQYF.